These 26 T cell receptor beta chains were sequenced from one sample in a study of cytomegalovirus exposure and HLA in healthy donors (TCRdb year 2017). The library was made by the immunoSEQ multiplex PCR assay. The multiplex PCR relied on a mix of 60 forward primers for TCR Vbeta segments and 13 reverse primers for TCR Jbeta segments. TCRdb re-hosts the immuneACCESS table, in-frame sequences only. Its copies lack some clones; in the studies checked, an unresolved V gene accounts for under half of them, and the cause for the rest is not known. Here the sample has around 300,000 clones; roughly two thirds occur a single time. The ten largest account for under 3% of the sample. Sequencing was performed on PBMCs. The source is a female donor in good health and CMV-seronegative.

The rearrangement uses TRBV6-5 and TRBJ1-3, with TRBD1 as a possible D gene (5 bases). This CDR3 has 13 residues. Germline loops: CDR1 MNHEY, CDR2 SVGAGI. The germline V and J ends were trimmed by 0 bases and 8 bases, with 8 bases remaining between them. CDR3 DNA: TGTGCCAGCAGTTACTCGTCGGGGGACACCATATATTTT. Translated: CASSYSSGDTIYF.

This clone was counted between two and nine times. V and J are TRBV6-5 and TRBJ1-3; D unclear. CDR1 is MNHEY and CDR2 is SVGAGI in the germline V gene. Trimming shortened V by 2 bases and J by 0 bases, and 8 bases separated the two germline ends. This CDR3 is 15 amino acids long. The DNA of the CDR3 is TGTGCCAGCAGTTACGTCAGTGGCTCTGGAAACACCATATATTTT. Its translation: CASSYVSGSGNTIYF.

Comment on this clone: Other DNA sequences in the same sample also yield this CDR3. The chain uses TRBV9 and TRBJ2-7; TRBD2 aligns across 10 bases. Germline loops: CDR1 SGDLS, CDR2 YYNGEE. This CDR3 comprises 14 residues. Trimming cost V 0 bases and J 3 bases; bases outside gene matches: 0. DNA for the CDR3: TGTGCCAGCAGCGTAGGGACTAGCGGCTACGAGCAGTACTTC. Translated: CASSVGTSGYEQYF. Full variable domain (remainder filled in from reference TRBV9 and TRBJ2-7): DSGVTQTPKHLITATGQRVTLRCSPRSGDLSVYWYQQSLDQGLQFLIQYYNGEERAKGNILERFSAQQFPDLHSELNLSSLELGDSALYFCASSVGTSGYEQYFGPGTRLTVT.

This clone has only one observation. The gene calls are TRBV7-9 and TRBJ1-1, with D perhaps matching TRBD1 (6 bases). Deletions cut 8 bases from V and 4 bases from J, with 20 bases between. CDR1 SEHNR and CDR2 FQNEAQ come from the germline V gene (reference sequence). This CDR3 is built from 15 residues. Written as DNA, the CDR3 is TGTGCCAGCGTTTCCAGGGGTCAATCGGGCACTGAAGCTTTCTTT. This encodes CASVSRGQSGTEAFF.

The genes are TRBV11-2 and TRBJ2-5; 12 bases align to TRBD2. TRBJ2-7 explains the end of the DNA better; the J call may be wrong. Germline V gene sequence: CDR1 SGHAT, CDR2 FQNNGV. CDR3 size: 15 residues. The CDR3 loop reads CASSRLAGGPYEQYF. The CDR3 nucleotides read TGTGCCAGCAGCCGTCTAGCGGGAGGGCCCTACGAGCAGTACTTC.

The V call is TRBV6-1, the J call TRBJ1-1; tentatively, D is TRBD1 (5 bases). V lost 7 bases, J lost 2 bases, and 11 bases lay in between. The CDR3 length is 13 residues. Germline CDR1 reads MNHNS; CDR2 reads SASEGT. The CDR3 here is CASTEGLNTEAFF. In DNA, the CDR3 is TGTGCCAGCACCGAGGGACTCAACACTGAAGCTTTCTTT.

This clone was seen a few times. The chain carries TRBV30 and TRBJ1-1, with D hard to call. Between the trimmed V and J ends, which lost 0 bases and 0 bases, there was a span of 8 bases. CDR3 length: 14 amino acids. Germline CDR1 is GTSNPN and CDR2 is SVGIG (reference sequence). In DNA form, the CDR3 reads TGTGCCTGGAGTGTATTGAGTGTGAACACTGAAGCTTTCTTT. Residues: CAWSVLSVNTEAFF.

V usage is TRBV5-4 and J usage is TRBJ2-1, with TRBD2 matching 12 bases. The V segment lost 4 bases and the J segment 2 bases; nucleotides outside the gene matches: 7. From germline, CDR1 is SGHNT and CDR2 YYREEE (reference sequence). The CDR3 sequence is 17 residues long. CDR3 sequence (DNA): TGTGCCAGCAGCCGGACCCTAGCGGGAGGGCCCTACAATGAGCAGTTCTTC. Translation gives CASSRTLAGGPYNEQFF.

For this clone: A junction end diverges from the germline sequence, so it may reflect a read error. The CDR3 DNA is TGTGCCAGCAGCTTAGGGGACAGGGTACAAATCTTT. Encoded protein: CASSLGDRVQIF. V and J are TRBV11-3 and TRBJ1-1, with 9 bases fitting TRBD1. CDR3 length: 12 residues. CDR1 is SGHNT, CDR2 YENEEA, per germline.

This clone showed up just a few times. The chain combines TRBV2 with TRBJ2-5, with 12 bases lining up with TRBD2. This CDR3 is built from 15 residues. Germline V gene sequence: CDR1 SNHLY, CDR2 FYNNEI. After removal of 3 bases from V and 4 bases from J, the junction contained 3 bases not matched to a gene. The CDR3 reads CASSDLAGGGETQYF. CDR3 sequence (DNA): TGTGCCAGCAGTGATCTAGCGGGAGGGGGAGAGACCCAGTACTTC. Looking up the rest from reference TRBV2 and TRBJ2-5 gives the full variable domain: EPEVTQTPSHQVTQMGQEVILRCVPISNHLYFYWYRQILGQKVEFLVSFYNNEISEKSEIFDDQFSVERPDGSNFTLKIRSTKLEDSAMYFCASSDLAGGGETQYFGPGTRLLVL.

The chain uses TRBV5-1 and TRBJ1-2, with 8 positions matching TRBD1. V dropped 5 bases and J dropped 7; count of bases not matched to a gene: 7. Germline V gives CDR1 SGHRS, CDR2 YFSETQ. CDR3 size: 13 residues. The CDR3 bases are TGCGCCAGCAGGGAGACAGGGGTCGGTGGCTACACCTTC. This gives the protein CASRETGVGGYTF.

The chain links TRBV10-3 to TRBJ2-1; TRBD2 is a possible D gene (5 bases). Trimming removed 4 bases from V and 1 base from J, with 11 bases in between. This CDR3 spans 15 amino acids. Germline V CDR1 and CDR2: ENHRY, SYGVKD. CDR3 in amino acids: CAISGGRGSYNEQFF. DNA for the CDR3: TGTGCCATCAGTGGTGGGCGCGGGTCCTACAATGAGCAGTTCTTC.

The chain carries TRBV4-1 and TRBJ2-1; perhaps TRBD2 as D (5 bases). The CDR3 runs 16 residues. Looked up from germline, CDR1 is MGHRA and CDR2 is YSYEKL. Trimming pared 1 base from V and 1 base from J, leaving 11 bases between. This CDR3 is CASSQVGLASYNEQFF. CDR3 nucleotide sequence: TGCGCCAGCAGCCAAGTCGGCCTAGCTTCCTACAATGAGCAGTTCTTC.

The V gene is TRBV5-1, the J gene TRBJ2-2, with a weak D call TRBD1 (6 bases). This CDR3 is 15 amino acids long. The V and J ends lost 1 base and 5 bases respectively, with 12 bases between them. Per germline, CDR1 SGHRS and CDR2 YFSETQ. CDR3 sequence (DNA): TGCGCCAGCAGCTTGTTTACAGGGTCTACCGGGGAGCTGTTTTTT. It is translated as CASSLFTGSTGELFF.

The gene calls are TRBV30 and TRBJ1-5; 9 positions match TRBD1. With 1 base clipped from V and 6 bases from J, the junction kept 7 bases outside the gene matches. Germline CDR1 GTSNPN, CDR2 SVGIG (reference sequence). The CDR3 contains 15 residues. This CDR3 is CAWSATGGSSQPQHF. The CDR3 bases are TGTGCCTGGAGTGCGACAGGGGGATCGAGTCAGCCCCAGCATTTT.

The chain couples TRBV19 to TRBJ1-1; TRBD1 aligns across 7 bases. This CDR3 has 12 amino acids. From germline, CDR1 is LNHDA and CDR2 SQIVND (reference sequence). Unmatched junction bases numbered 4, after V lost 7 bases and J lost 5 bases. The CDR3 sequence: CASNPGGTEAFF. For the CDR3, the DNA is TGTGCCAGTAACCCAGGGGGAACTGAAGCTTTCTTT.

CDR3 region: CASSRTSGTYEQYF. The CDR3 DNA sequence: TGTGCCAGCAGCCGGACTAGCGGAACCTACGAGCAGTACTTC. The chain joins TRBV6-5 to TRBJ2-7, with 10 bases matching TRBD2. CDR3 length equals 14 residues. Germline assignment: CDR1 MNHEY and CDR2 SVGAGI. With 6 bases clipped from V and 2 bases from J, the junction kept 4 bases outside the gene matches.

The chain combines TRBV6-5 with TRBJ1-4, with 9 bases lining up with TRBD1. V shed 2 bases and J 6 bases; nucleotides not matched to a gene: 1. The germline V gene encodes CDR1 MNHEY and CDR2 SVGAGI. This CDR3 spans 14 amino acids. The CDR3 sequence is CASSYRDRDEKLFF. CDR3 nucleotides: TGTGCCAGCAGTTACCGGGACAGGGATGAAAAACTGTTTTTT.

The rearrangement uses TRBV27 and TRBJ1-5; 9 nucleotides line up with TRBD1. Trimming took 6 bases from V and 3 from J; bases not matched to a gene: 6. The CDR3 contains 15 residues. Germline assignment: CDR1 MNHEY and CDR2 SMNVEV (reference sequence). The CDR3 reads CASRFTGGVNQPQHF. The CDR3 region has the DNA TGTGCCAGCAGGTTCACAGGGGGCGTCAATCAGCCCCAGCATTTT.

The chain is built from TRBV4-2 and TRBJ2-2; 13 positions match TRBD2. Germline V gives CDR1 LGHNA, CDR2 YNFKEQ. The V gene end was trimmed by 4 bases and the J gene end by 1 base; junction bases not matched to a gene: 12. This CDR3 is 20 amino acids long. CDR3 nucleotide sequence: TGTGCCAGCAGCCCAAGCCGACGACTAGCGGGAGGTGGGAACACCGGGGAGCTGTTTTTT. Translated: CASSPSRRLAGGGNTGELFF.

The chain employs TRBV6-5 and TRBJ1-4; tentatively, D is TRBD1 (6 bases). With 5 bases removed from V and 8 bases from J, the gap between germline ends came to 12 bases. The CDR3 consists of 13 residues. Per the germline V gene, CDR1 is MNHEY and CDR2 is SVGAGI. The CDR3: CASSLDRTEKLFF. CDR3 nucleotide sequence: TGTGCCAGCAGTCTGGACAGAACCGAAAAACTGTTTTTT.

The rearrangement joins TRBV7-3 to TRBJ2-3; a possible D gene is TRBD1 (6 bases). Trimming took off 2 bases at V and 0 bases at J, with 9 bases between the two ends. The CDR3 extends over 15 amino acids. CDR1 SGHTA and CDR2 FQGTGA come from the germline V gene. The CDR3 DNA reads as TGTGCCAGCAGCTTAGAGGGGGACAGCACAGATACGCAGTATTTT. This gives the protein CASSLEGDSTDTQYF.

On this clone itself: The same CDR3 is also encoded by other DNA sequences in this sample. CDR3 in DNA: TGTGCCAGCAGCGTAGGGGCTAACACCGGGGAGCTGTTTTTT. Its translation is CASSVGANTGELFF. This chain uses TRBV9 with TRBJ2-2; D remains unclear. Germline assignment: CDR1 SGDLS and CDR2 YYNGEE. CDR3 size: 14 residues. V was trimmed by 0 bases and J by 2 bases, leaving 5 bases between them.

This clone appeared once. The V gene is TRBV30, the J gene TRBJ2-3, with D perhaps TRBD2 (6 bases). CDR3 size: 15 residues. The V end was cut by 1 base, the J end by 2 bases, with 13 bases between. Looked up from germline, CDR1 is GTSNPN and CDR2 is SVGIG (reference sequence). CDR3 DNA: TGTGCCTGGAGTGGGACTGGCGGGAACACAGATACGCAGTATTTT. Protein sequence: CAWSGTGGNTDTQYF.

For the CDR3, the DNA is TGCGCCAGCAGCTTGGGATTACAGGCTGACCCCTATGGCTACACCTTC. It is translated as CASSLGLQADPYGYTF. V and J are TRBV5-1 and TRBJ1-2; TRBD1 is a possible D gene (5 bases). The CDR3 extends over 16 amino acids. Looked up from germline, CDR1 is SGHRS and CDR2 is YFSETQ. Trimming cost V 0 bases and J 4 bases, with 16 bases left between them.

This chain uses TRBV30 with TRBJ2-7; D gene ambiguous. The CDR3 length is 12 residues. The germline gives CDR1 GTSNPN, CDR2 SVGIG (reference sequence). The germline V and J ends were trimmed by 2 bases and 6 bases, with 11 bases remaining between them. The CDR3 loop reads CAWSTQWFEQYF. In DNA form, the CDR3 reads TGTGCCTGGAGTACCCAGTGGTTCGAGCAGTACTTC.